The rows below give T cell receptor beta chains drawn from one sample of a study of blood T cell repertoires in COVID-19. Sequencing was performed with immunoSEQ multiplex PCR; in TCRdb, only in-frame clones are kept and a portion is missing. The sample holds about 36,000 clones, approximately 80% seen once. The sequenced sample was peripheral blood. These TCRs come from a man aged 55 to 70 with active COVID-19. Both conserved end residues are part of each CDR3. The D gene is left open where the match is weak. The size entry is marked missing in some rows and otherwise reads once, few, many or a size class.

TRBV27	.	TRBJ2-7	.	CASSLQGYEQYF	TGTGCCAGCAGTTTACAGGGATACGAGCAGTACTTC
TRBV2	.	TRBJ2-7	TRBD1	CASSEERPGQGSHEQYF	TGTGCCAGCAGTGAAGAAAGGCCGGGACAGGGCTCCCACGAGCAGTACTTC
TRBV10-3	.	TRBJ1-5	TRBD1	CAIGTGSQPQHF	TGTGCCATCGGGACAGGGTCCCAGCCCCAGCATTTT
TRBV5-8	.	TRBJ1-1	.	CASSLVRGHAFF	TGTGCCAGCAGCTTGGTGAGGGGACATGCTTTCTTT
TRBV21-1	.	TRBJ1-1	.	CASSKGRGAGTEAFF	TGTGCCAGCAGCAAAGGGCGGGGCGCGGGCACTGAAGCTTTCTTT
TRBV19	.	TRBJ1-2	.	CASSGDNSKADYGYTF	TGTGCCAGTAGTGGGGACAACTCAAAAGCCGACTATGGCTACACCTTC
TRBV5-5	.	TRBJ2-3	TRBD1	CASSPQPGGGTDTQYF	TGTGCCAGCAGCCCTCAGCCAGGGGGCGGCACAGATACGCAGTATTTT
TRBV6-1	few	TRBJ2-1	TRBD2	CASSGRVSGRYSYNEQFF	TGTGCCAGCAGTGGAAGAGTTAGCGGGAGATACTCCTACAATGAGCAGTTCTTC
TRBV18	.	TRBJ2-3	.	CASSPNIFTDTQYF	TGTGCCAGCTCACCCAACATCTTCACAGATACGCAGTATTTT
TRBV7-9	once	TRBJ2-3	.	CASSFWASDTDTQYF	TGTGCCAGCAGCTTTTGGGCTAGCGACACAGATACGCAGTATTTT
TRBV14	.	TRBJ2-3	TRBD2	CASSLGGRRTDTQYF	TGTGCCAGCAGCCTCGGGGGGAGGCGCACAGATACGCAGTATTTT
TRBV6-5	.	TRBJ2-7	.	CASSYGHEQYF	TGTGCCAGCAGTTACGGCCACGAGCAGTACTTC
TRBV7-9	.	TRBJ1-1	.	CASSLRGEAFF	TGTGCCAGCAGCCTCCGCGGGGAAGCTTTCTTT
TRBV11-2	few	TRBJ2-3	TRBD1	CASSSLRGRPDTQYF	TGTGCCAGCAGCTCTCTCAGGGGGCGACCAGATACGCAGTATTTT
TRBV6-5	.	TRBJ2-3	TRBD2	CASSYTGGSTDTQYF	TGTGCCAGCAGTTACACGGGGGGGAGCACAGATACGCAGTATTTT
TRBV6-2/TRBV6-3	once	TRBJ1-1	TRBD1	CASSMTGDTEAFF	TGTGCCAGCAGCATGACAGGGGACACTGAAGCTTTCTTT
TRBV5-8	once	TRBJ2-5	TRBD2	CASSPGTSGNQETQYF	TGTGCCAGCAGCCCAGGGACTAGCGGTAACCAAGAGACCCAGTACTTC
TRBV7-2	.	TRBJ1-2	.	CASSPDADFPYGYTF	TGTGCCAGCAGCCCCGACGCCGACTTCCCCTATGGCTACACCTTC
TRBV18	.	TRBJ1-2	.	CASSPGPGHNYGYTF	TGTGCCAGCTCACCAGGTCCGGGACACAACTATGGCTACACCTTC
TRBV28	.	TRBJ2-7	TRBD1	CASRQGISYEQYF	TGTGCCAGCAGACAGGGGATCTCCTACGAGCAGTACTTC
TRBV28	.	TRBJ2-7	.	CASEAPYEQYF	TGTGCCAGCGAGGCGCCCTACGAGCAGTACTTC
TRBV5-4	.	TRBJ1-2	.	CASSSYLGGNGYTF	TGTGCCAGCAGTTCCTATCTAGGGGGTAATGGCTACACCTTC